A single sample gave rise to the 21 T cell receptor beta chains below, sequenced in a study of sequential checkpoint blockade in melanoma. Treatment specified: randomized to nivolumab then ipilimumab (arm A) or the reverse (arm B). The assay was immunoSEQ multiplex PCR, and TCRdb's table has in-frame clones only and misses some. The sample holds approximately 5,000 clones, over 25% seen once. The specimen was tumor tissue (inferred from file names), collected from a patient given nivolumab and ipilimumab in sequence. The receptors stem from a human donor with melanoma.

This clone showed up just once. The CDR3: CASSLDRNSNQPQHF. The CDR3 DNA is TGTGCCAGCTCCCTAGACAGAAATAGCAATCAGCCCCAGCATTTT. The J gene is TRBJ1-5, the V gene TRBV18; D may be TRBD1 (5 bases). Per the germline V gene, CDR1 is KGHSH and CDR2 is LQKENI. With 6 bases removed from V and 0 bases from J, the gap between germline ends came to 12 bases. This CDR3 region has 15 residues.

This chain links TRBV7-4 with TRBJ2-5; weak D call: TRBD2 (6 bases). V dropped 2 bases and J dropped 5 bases, with 12 bases sitting between them. Germline CDR1 and CDR2: SGHVT and SQSDAQ. This CDR3 is 14 amino acids long. The CDR3 DNA reads as TGTGCCAGCAGCTTAACTGGAGGGAGTGAGACCCAGTACTTC. The encoded protein is CASSLTGGSETQYF.

The chain has TRBV15 and TRBJ1-1, with unresolved D. This CDR3 comprises 14 residues. Germline CDR1 and CDR2: LNHNV and YYDKDF (reference sequence). V was pared by 0 bases and J by 9 bases, with 14 bases between. As DNA, the CDR3 is TGTGCCACCAGCAGAGATTCGAACGGGGTGAAAGCTTTCTTT. Translation gives CATSRDSNGVKAFF.

At least ten counts were recorded for this clone. The gene calls are TRBV11-3 and TRBJ1-6; D may be TRBD1 (6 bases). Looked up from germline, CDR1 is SGHNT and CDR2 is YENEEA. CDR3 length: 14 residues. The V end was cut by 2 bases, the J end by 10 bases, with 12 bases between. This chain's CDR3 is CASSLTGINSPLHF. As DNA, the CDR3 is TGTGCCAGCAGCTTAACAGGGATAAACTCACCCCTCCACTTT.

The sample holds many counts of this clone. The V and J genes are TRBV11-3 and TRBJ2-1, with D perhaps matching TRBD2 (6 bases). The germline V and J ends were trimmed by 3 bases and 1 base, with 13 bases remaining between them. The CDR3 has 16 residues. The germline V gene has CDR1 SGHNT and CDR2 YENEEA. CDR3 in DNA: TGTGCCAGCAGCTTGGAGGGCGAGCTTTCCTACAATGAGCAGTTCTTC. It encodes CASSLEGELSYNEQFF.

This clone is large (0.1 to 1%) within its sample. This chain connects TRBV11-3 to TRBJ2-7, with D uncertain. Trimming cost V 4 bases and J 3 bases, with 13 bases left between them. This CDR3 is built from 14 residues. Per germline, CDR1 SGHNT and CDR2 YENEEA. CDR3 bases: TGTGCCAGCAGCTCGGGTGACGGACGCTACGAGCAGTACTTC. Protein sequence: CASSSGDGRYEQYF.

In its sample, this clone was seen a few times. The rearrangement uses TRBV30 and TRBJ1-1; 9 bases agree with TRBD1. The length of the CDR3 is 12 residues. The J segment lost 10 bases and the V segment lost 2 bases, leaving 5 bases of the junction unmatched. Per the germline V gene, CDR1 is GTSNPN and CDR2 is SVGIG (reference sequence). CDR3: CAWSFNRGRAFF. The CDR3, as DNA: TGTGCCTGGAGTTTCAACAGGGGGCGAGCTTTCTTT.

The rearrangement joins TRBV29-1 to TRBJ1-1; D may be TRBD1 (5 bases). CDR1 SQVTM and CDR2 ANQGSEA come from the germline V gene. This CDR3 has 13 residues. Trimming cost V 3 bases and J 5 bases, with 13 bases left between them. CDR3 sequence (DNA): TGCAGCGTTGATCTGGGGACTTGGACTGAAGCTTTCTTT. Translated, it gives CSVDLGTWTEAFF.

This clone was seen a handful of times. V usage is TRBV11-3 and J usage is TRBJ1-1; no clear D gene. Germline V gives CDR1 SGHNT, CDR2 YENEEA. Trimming cost V 2 bases and J 3 bases, with 16 bases left between them. The CDR3 loop spans 16 amino acids. CDR3: CASSLTPRGIHTEAFF. Written as DNA, the CDR3 is TGTGCCAGCAGCTTAACGCCCCGTGGGATACACACTGAAGCTTTCTTT.

This chain links TRBV19 with TRBJ1-2, with D unclear. V shed 4 bases and J shed 4 bases, with 10 bases lying between them. The CDR3 sequence is 13 residues long. CDR1 is LNHDA and CDR2 is SQIVND in the germline V gene (reference sequence). CDR3 amino acids: CASSRRESYGYTF. CDR3 coding DNA: TGTGCCAGTAGTAGGCGGGAGTCCTATGGCTACACCTTC.

The chain recombines TRBV5-1 with TRBJ2-2; D may be TRBD1 or TRBD2 (5 bases each). The CDR3 is 15 residues long. Germline CDR1 is SGHRS and CDR2 is YFSETQ. Between the trimmed V and J ends, which lost 4 bases and 0 bases, there was a span of 10 bases. In nucleotides, the CDR3 is TGCGCCAGCAGCCGGGACGGAACGAACACCGGGGAGCTGTTTTTT. Its protein is CASSRDGTNTGELFF.

In its sample, this clone was seen many times. J is TRBJ2-1 and V is TRBV11-3; D tentatively fits TRBD1 or TRBD2 (6 bases each). CDR3 size: 15 residues. V dropped 4 bases and J dropped 5 bases, with 15 bases sitting between them. Germline assignment: CDR1 SGHNT and CDR2 YENEEA. The CDR3 nucleotides are TGTGCCAGCAGCTACCGGGCCGGGGGCCACAATGAGCAGTTCTTC. The encoded protein is CASSYRAGGHNEQFF. The full variable domain, in which reference TRBV11-3 and TRBJ2-1 provide the parts outside the CDR3, is EAGVVQSPRYKIIEKKQPVAFWCNPISGHNTLYWYLQNLGQGPELLIRYENEEAVDDSQLPKDRFSAERLKGVDSTLKIQPAELGDSAVYLCASSYRAGGHNEQFFGPGTRLTVL.

V usage is TRBV18 and J usage is TRBJ1-1; D gene uncertain. The CDR3 is 16 amino acids. Trimming cost V 6 bases and J 0 bases, with 17 bases left between them. From germline, CDR1 is KGHSH and CDR2 LQKENI. CDR3 region: CASSQSATFMNTEAFF. The CDR3 region has the DNA TGTGCCAGCTCCCAGAGTGCGACATTTATGAACACTGAAGCTTTCTTT.

V is TRBV19 and J is TRBJ1-1, with TRBD1 as a possible D gene (6 bases). V gave up 6 bases and J gave up 5 bases, with 13 bases separating them. This CDR3 comprises 13 residues. CDR1 is LNHDA and CDR2 is SQIVND in the germline V gene (reference sequence). The CDR3 region has the DNA TGTGCCAGTAGGCAGGCAGGGGCGACTGAAGCTTTCTTT. It specifies CASRQAGATEAFF.

The chain is built from TRBV6-8 and TRBJ1-2; 8 nucleotides line up with TRBD1. Losses at the gene ends were 5 bases for V and 8 bases for J; bases not matched to a gene: 7. This CDR3 region has 13 residues. CDR1 and CDR2 from the germline V gene are MNHGY and SAAAGT. CDR3 residues: CASSADRARGYTF. The CDR3 DNA follows: TGTGCCAGCAGTGCGGACAGGGCGAGGGGCTACACCTTC.

By share, this clone counts as medium-sized. V is TRBV28 and J is TRBJ1-1; D uncertain. CDR1 and CDR2 from the germline V gene are MDHEN and SYDVKM. V was shortened by 2 bases and J by 0 bases, with 10 bases between the two germline ends. The CDR3 has 15 residues. The CDR3 bases are TGTGCCAGCAGTTTAGCTTCAGAGATGAACACTGAAGCTTTCTTT. Translated, it gives CASSLASEMNTEAFF.

This clone was observed a single time. The chain combines TRBV5-1 with TRBJ2-7; 11 bases line up with TRBD2. This CDR3 is 14 amino acids long. CDR1 SGHRS and CDR2 YFSETQ come from the germline V gene. V trimming: 3 bases; J trimming: 6 bases; junction bases outside the gene matches: 5. In DNA form, the CDR3 reads TGCGCCAGCAGCTCCCTAGCGGGGGGCGGCGAGCAGTACTTC. Encoded protein: CASSSLAGGGEQYF.

V usage is TRBV11-3 and J usage is TRBJ1-3, with D perhaps TRBD1 (5 bases). This CDR3 has 14 amino acids. V was cut by 2 bases and J by 3 bases, with 8 bases left in between. Germline CDR1 is SGHNT and CDR2 is YENEEA. The chain's CDR3 is CASSLTGGGNTIYF. The DNA of the CDR3 is TGTGCCAGCAGCTTAACAGGAGGTGGAAACACCATATATTTT.

The gene calls are TRBV9 and TRBJ1-1; D is possibly TRBD1 (5 bases). The CDR3 is 12 amino acids. V lost 5 bases, J lost 7 bases, and 12 bases lay in between. Germline loops: CDR1 SGDLS, CDR2 YYNGEE. DNA for the CDR3: TGTGCCAGCAGTGTATGGGGGTTTGAAGCTTTCTTT. Residues: CASSVWGFEAFF.

The chain is built from TRBV6-4 and TRBJ2-1, with D possibly matching TRBD2 (6 bases). V dropped 3 bases and J dropped 5 bases, with 8 bases sitting between them. CDR3 size: 13 residues. Germline V gene data show CDR1 as MRHNA and CDR2 as SNTAGT. CDR3 loop: CASSEGRNNEQFF. The CDR3 bases are TGTGCCAGCAGTGAAGGGAGGAACAATGAGCAGTTCTTC.

DNA for the CDR3: TGTGCCAGTACTAAGGGACTAGCAGGCACAGATACGCAGTATTTT. Its translation is CASTKGLAGTDTQYF. This chain links TRBV19 with TRBJ2-3, with 9 bases that match TRBD2. The CDR3 has 15 amino acids. V lost 7 bases and J lost 1; bases outside the gene matches: 6. Germline V CDR1 and CDR2: LNHDA, SQIVND (reference sequence).